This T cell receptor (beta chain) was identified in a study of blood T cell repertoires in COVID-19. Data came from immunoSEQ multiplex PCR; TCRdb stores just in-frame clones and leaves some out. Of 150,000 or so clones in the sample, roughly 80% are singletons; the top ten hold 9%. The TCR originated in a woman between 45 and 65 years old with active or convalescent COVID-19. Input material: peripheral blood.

CDR3 sequence (DNA): TGTGCCAGCAGTGACCGTCACAGGGTCAATAATTCACCCCTCCACTTT. It specifies CASSDRHRVNNSPLHF. This chain links TRBV6-1 with TRBJ1-6; D possibly corresponds to TRBD1 (6 bases). Germline CDR1 and CDR2: MNHNS and SASEGT. V lost 3 bases, J lost 5 bases, and 14 bases lay in between. CDR3 length equals 16 residues.